This T cell receptor beta chain is from a study of T cells after yellow fever vaccination. Germline values: CDR1 MGHRA, CDR2 YSYEKL. The CDR3 totals 13 residues. Deletions cut 1 base from V and 3 bases from J, with 7 bases between. A single record per CDR3 protein comes from TCRdb applying MiXCR to the 5' RACE reads. The sample yields about 510,000 distinct CDR3 sequences, 21% seen once. Ten or more counts support this clonotype. The chain uses TRBV4-1 and TRBJ2-7; no definite D call. This clonotype was sampled from a man between 18 and 35 years old who received the YFV17D yellow fever vaccine. Specimen: PBMCs, collected about 21 days after the first yellow fever vaccination. CDR3 sequence: CASSQATYYEQYF. CDR3 DNA sequence: TGCGCCAGCAGCCAAGCCACATACTACGAGCAGTACTTC.